Listed below are T cell receptor beta chains from one sample, sequenced in a study of beta chain features in type 1 diabetes. Clones were read by immunoSEQ multiplex PCR, and TCRdb kept only the in-frame ones, dropping some. The repertoire holds about 150,000 clones, with about 8.1% as singletons. Sample: central memory CD4+ T cells from blood. The origin of the receptors is a man between 18 and 35 years old in good health. CDR3s include the opening cysteine and the closing phenylalanine or tryptophan. The D gene is left open where the match is weak. Not every row has a clone size; where given, it reads once, few, many or a size class.

DNA	CDR3	D	V	size	J
TGTGCCAGCAGCTCCGGGACTAGCGGGGTCAATGAGCAGTTCTTC	CASSSGTSGVNEQFF	TRBD2	TRBV7-2	few	TRBJ2-1
TGTGCCTGGAGCGCCCTGGGGACAGGGGTAAACACCATATATTTT	CAWSALGTGVNTIYF	TRBD1	TRBV30	few	TRBJ1-3
TGTGCCAGCAGCTTAGCGGGACAGGACTATGGCTACACCTTC	CASSLAGQDYGYTF	TRBD1	TRBV7-8	many	TRBJ1-2
TGTGCCAGCAGCTTCGGCTCAGGGGATCATGGCTACACCTTC	CASSFGSGDHGYTF	.	TRBV7-2	.	TRBJ1-2
TGTGCCAGCAGCGTAGCCACTAGCGGGAGGGTCAATGAGCAGTTCTTC	CASSVATSGRVNEQFF	TRBD2	TRBV9	.	TRBJ2-1
TGTGCCAGCTCACCGGGCGGGACTCACAATGAGCAGTTCTTC	CASSPGGTHNEQFF	.	TRBV18	few	TRBJ2-1
TGTGCCAGCAATTCGGGAGAGACCCAGTACTTC	CASNSGETQYF	.	TRBV28	.	TRBJ2-5
TGTGCCAGCAGCTTAGCGGGGGGGCTCCAAGAGACCCAGTACTTC	CASSLAGGLQETQYF	TRBD2	TRBV11-2	.	TRBJ2-5
TGTGCCAGCAGCTTGGTGGGGGCGCCAGGCTACACCTTC	CASSLVGAPGYTF	.	TRBV5-4	.	TRBJ1-2
TGCGCCAGCAGCTTGGACAGGGAGCTCTACGAGCAGTACTTC	CASSLDRELYEQYF	.	TRBV5-1	.	TRBJ2-7
TGCGCCAGCAGCCCGGGACTAGCGGGGACCTACGAGCAGTACTTC	CASSPGLAGTYEQYF	TRBD2	TRBV5-1	few	TRBJ2-7
TGTGCCAGCCGGACTAGCGGGGCGCCTGATACGCAGTATTTT	CASRTSGAPDTQYF	TRBD2	TRBV6-5	.	TRBJ2-3
TGTGCCAGCAGCTTGGCTCCCGGGAGGGAGACCCAGTACTTC	CASSLAPGRETQYF	TRBD2	TRBV5-8	few	TRBJ2-5
TGCAGCGTTATCAGACTAGCGGGCTTTACAGATACGCAGTATTTT	CSVIRLAGFTDTQYF	TRBD2	TRBV29-1	few	TRBJ2-3
TGTGCCTGGAGTTCAGTGAATGAGCAGTTCTTC	CAWSSVNEQFF	.	TRBV30	many	TRBJ2-1
TGTGCCAGCAGCGCAGGGGTAGGAACTAATGAAAAACTGTTTTTT	CASSAGVGTNEKLFF	.	TRBV5-6	.	TRBJ1-4
TGTGCCTGGAAGGGAACAGGGACCTATGGCTACACCTTC	CAWKGTGTYGYTF	.	TRBV30	many	TRBJ1-2
TGTGCCAGCAGTGTTCGGGAGACAGATACGCAGTATTTT	CASSVRETDTQYF	.	TRBV25-1	many	TRBJ2-3
TGCGCCAGCAGCTTGGATTCAGCGGGGAGGGGCGAGCAGTACTTC	CASSLDSAGRGEQYF	TRBD2	TRBV5-1	.	TRBJ2-7
TGTGCCAGCAGCCCCTCGGAGGGCACAGATACGCAGTATTTT	CASSPSEGTDTQYF	.	TRBV7-8	.	TRBJ2-3
TGTGCCAGCAGCGAAGAGGGGGAACCGAACACTGAAGCTTTCTTT	CASSEEGEPNTEAFF	.	TRBV28	.	TRBJ1-1
TGTGCCATCAGTTATAGTATCGGGGAGACCCAGTACTTC	CAISYSIGETQYF	.	TRBV10-3	.	TRBJ2-5
TGTGCCAGCAGTAGAGAGGCCGGGGAGCTGTTTTTT	CASSREAGELFF	.	TRBV6-4	.	TRBJ2-2
TGTGCCTGGAGTGCGAACGGCTACGAGCAGTACTTC	CAWSANGYEQYF	.	TRBV30	many	TRBJ2-7
TGTGCCAGCAGCGTAGAAGCACTAGCGGGAGGTGAGACCCAGTACTTC	CASSVEALAGGETQYF	TRBD2	TRBV9	.	TRBJ2-5
TGTGCCAGCACCGAAGCGGGCCTCCAGGCCATATATTTT	CASTEAGLQAIYF	.	TRBV11-2	few	TRBJ1-3
TGTGCCAGCAGCTTACGGGACACCGGTGCCCAGTACTTC	CASSLRDTGAQYF	.	TRBV11-2	many	TRBJ2-5
TGTGCCAGCAGTATTGCCGGGGGGCGAGGTGGCTACACCTTC	CASSIAGGRGGYTF	.	TRBV25-1	.	TRBJ1-2
TGTGCCAGTAGGCTTTGGAGCTCTGGAAACACCATATATTTT	CASRLWSSGNTIYF	.	TRBV19	.	TRBJ1-3
TGTGCCAGCTCACCACCGGGGGGGCTCGAGACCCAGTACTTC	CASSPPGGLETQYF	.	TRBV18	many	TRBJ2-5
TGTGCCAGCAGCCCGCGACAGGGGGGCTTCCAAGAGACCCAGTACTTC	CASSPRQGGFQETQYF	TRBD1	TRBV9	.	TRBJ2-5
TGTGCCAGCAGCTCGAGGGACAGGGCTATGAACGAGCAGTACTTC	CASSSRDRAMNEQYF	TRBD1	TRBV5-4	few	TRBJ2-7
TGTGCCAGCAGCCCGAGGGACAGTTCCTACGAGCAGTACTTC	CASSPRDSSYEQYF	TRBD1	TRBV7-9	many	TRBJ2-7
TGTGCCTGGAGTCCAGGCGTCGATAATTCACCCCTCCACTTT	CAWSPGVDNSPLHF	.	TRBV30	few	TRBJ1-6
TGCGCCAGCAGCCAGGGACAGTCGAATGAAAAACTGTTTTTT	CASSQGQSNEKLFF	TRBD1	TRBV4-1	.	TRBJ1-4
TGTGCCTGGAGCACCCCGGCTAGCGGGGGTGGTACGCAGTATTTT	CAWSTPASGGGTQYF	TRBD2	TRBV30	.	TRBJ2-3